One T cell receptor beta chain is described in this entry. Its antigen is not identified. These data originate in a study of T cells after yellow fever vaccination. Whole-study context: Preparing low-cell-number fractions relied on SMART-Seq v4 Ultra Low Input.

The length of the CDR3 is 16 residues. V lost 5 bases to trimming and J lost 0 bases; unmatched junction nucleotides: 7. Germline V gives CDR1 SGHNT, CDR2 YYREEE (reference sequence). TCRdb re-called the 5' RACE reads through MiXCR, storing one row per CDR3 protein. This table holds some 300,000 distinct CDR3 sequences, around 4% found once. Regarding the study as a whole: Reappearance after the booster was observed for most primary-vaccination clones (roughly 97% CD4, about 90% CD8).

The receptor comes from a man between 18 and 29 years old who received the YFV17D yellow fever vaccine. The specimen comprised PBMCs, sampled on the day of the yellow fever booster vaccination. The gene calls are TRBV5-4 and TRBJ2-2; 7 nucleotides match TRBD1. This CDR3 reads CASRTGQAANTGELFF. CDR3 DNA: TGTGCCAGCAGGACCGGACAGGCCGCGAACACCGGGGAGCTGTTTTTT.